This T cell receptor beta chain was retrieved from a study of Ad26.COV2.S vaccination and SARS-CoV-2 variants. The treatment: approximately 18 received Ad26.COV2.S at low or high dose, single or two shots; 5 received placebo; per-sample allocation not given. The samples were gathered on day 63 after the first injection of vaccine or placebo. This CDR3 is built from 15 residues. V dropped 7 bases and J dropped 5 bases, with 18 bases sitting between them. Germline V gene data show CDR1 as LNHDA and CDR2 as SQIVND (reference sequence). The table came from immunoSEQ multiplex PCR; TCRdb's copy has only in-frame clones and leaves some out. The sample records around 500,000 clones, approximately 90% being singletons.

The chain carries TRBV19 and TRBJ2-1, with D perhaps given as TRBD1 or TRBD2 (5 bases each). The sequences come from peripheral blood, collected in a trial of Ad26.COV2.S vaccine versus placebo. The receptor comes from a person between 18 and 60 years old who received the Ad26.COV2.S COVID-19 vaccine or a placebo. In nucleotides, the CDR3 is TGTGCCAGTACCGAATCCGGGACGGTAAACAATGAGCAGTTCTTC. Translation gives CASTESGTVNNEQFF. Full variable domain (rest looked up from reference TRBV19 and TRBJ2-1): DGGITQSPKYLFRKEGQNVTLSCEQNLNHDAMYWYRQDPGQGLRLIYYSQIVNDFQKGDIAEGYSVSREKKESFPLTVTSAQKNPTAFYLCASTESGTVNNEQFFGPGTRLTVL.